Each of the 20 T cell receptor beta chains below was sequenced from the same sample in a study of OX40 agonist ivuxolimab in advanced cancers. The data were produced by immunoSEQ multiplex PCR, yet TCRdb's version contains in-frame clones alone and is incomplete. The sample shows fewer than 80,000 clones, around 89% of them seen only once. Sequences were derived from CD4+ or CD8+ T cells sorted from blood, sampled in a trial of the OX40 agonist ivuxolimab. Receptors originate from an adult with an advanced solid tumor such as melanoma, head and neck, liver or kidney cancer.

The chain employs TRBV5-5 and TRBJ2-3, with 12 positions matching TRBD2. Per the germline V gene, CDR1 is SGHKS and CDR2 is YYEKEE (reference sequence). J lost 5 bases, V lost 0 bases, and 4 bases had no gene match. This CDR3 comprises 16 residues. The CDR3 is CASSLGLAGGQDTQYF. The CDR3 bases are TGTGCCAGCAGCTTGGGGCTAGCGGGAGGGCAAGATACGCAGTATTTT.

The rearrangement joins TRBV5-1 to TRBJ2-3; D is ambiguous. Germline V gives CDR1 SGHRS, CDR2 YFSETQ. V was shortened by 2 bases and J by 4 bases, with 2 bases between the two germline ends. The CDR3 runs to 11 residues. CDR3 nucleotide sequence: TGCGCCAGCAGCTTATCAGATACGCAGTATTTT. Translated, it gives CASSLSDTQYF.

This CDR3 reads CASSASRADTQYF. DNA of the CDR3: TGTGCCAGCAGCGCCTCGCGAGCAGATACGCAGTATTTT. The chain joins TRBV9 to TRBJ2-3; D remains ambiguous. V lost 3 bases to trimming and J lost 4 bases, with 9 bases between them. The CDR3 is 13 residues long. Per germline, CDR1 SGDLS and CDR2 YYNGEE. Filled out from reference TRBV9 and TRBJ2-3, the complete variable domain reads DSGVTQTPKHLITATGQRVTLRCSPRSGDLSVYWYQQSLDQGLQFLIQYYNGEERAKGNILERFSAQQFPDLHSELNLSSLELGDSALYFCASSASRADTQYFGPGTRLTVL.

The CDR3 nucleotides read TGCGCCAGCGCTCTGGGCTGGGACACCGGGGAGCTGTTTTTT. It specifies CASALGWDTGELFF. The chain couples TRBV5-1 to TRBJ2-2; unclear D gene. Germline CDR1 SGHRS, CDR2 YFSETQ. CDR3 length equals 14 residues. The V end lost 7 bases, the J end lost 3 bases, and 13 bases lay between the germline ends.

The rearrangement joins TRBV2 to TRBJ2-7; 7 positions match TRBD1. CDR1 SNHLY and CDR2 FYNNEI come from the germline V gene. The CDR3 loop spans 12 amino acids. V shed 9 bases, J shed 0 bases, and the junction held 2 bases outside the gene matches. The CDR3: CASQGVSYEQYF. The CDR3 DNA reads TGTGCCAGTCAGGGGGTCTCCTACGAGCAGTACTTC.

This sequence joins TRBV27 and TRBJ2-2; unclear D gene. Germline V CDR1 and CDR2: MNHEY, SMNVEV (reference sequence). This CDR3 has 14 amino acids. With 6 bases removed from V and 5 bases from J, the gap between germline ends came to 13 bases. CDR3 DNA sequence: TGTGCCAGCAGGATGATAGATCGGACCGGGGAGCTGTTTTTT. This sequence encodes CASRMIDRTGELFF.

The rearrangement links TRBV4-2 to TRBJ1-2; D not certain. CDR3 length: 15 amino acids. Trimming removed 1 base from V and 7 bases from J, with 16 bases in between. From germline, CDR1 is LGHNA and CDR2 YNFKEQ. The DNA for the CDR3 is TGTGCCAGCAGCCAAGGAGTCTCGGCCGGGCGTGGCTACACCTTC. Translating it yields CASSQGVSAGRGYTF.

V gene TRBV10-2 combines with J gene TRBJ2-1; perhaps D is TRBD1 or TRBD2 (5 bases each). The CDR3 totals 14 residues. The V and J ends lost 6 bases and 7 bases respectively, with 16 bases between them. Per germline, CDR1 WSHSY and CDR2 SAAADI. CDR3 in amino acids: CASRSRDGGNEQFF. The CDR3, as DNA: TGCGCCAGCAGGAGCCGGGACGGAGGAAATGAGCAGTTCTTC.

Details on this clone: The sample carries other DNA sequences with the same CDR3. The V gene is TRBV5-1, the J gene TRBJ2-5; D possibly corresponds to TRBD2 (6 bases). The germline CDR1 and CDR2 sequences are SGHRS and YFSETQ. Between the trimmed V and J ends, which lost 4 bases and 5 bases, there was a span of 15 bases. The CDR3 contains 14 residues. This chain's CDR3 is CASSIDGGEETQYF. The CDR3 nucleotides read TGCGCCAGCAGCATCGACGGGGGAGAGGAGACCCAGTACTTC. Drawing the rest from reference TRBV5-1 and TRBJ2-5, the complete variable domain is KAGVTQTPRYLIKTRGQQVTLSCSPISGHRSVSWYQQTPGQGLQFLFEYFSETQRNKGNFPGRFSGRQFSNSRSEMNVSTLELGDSALYLCASSIDGGEETQYFGPGTRLLVL.

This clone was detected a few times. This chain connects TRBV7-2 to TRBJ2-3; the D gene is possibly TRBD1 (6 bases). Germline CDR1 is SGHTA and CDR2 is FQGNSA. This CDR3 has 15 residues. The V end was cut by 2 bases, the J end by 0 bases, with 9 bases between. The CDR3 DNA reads TGTGCCAGCAGCTTATCGCAGGGGAGCACAGATACGCAGTATTTT. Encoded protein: CASSLSQGSTDTQYF.

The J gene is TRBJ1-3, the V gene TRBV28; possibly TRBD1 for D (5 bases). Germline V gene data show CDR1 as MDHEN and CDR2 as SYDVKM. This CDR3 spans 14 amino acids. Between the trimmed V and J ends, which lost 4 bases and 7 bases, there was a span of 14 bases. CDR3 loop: CASSYSRAGNTIYF. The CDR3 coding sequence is TGTGCCAGCAGTTACTCAAGGGCAGGGAACACCATATATTTT.

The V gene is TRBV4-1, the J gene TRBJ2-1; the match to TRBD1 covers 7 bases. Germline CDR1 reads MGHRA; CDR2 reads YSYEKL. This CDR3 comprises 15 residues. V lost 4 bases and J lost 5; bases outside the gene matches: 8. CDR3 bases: TGCGCCAGCAGCCCCCGGAGACAGGGAAACAATGAGCAGTTCTTC. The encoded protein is CASSPRRQGNNEQFF.

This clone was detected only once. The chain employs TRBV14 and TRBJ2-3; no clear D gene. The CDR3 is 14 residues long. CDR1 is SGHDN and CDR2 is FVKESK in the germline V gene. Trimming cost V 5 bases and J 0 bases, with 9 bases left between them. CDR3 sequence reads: CASSVGSSTDTQYF. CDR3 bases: TGTGCCAGCAGCGTAGGTTCCAGCACAGATACGCAGTATTTT. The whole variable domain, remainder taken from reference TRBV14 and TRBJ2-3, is EAGVTQFPSHSVIEKGQTVTLRCDPISGHDNLYWYRRVMGKEIKFLLHFVKESKQDESGMPNNRFLAERTGGTYSTLKVQPAELEDSGVYFCASSVGSSTDTQYFGPGTRLTVL.

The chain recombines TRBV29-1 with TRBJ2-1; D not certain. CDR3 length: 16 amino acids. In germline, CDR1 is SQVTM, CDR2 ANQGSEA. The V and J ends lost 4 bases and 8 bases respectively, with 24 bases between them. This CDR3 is CSVGSLSSTESDEQFF. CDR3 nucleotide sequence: TGCAGCGTTGGGTCCCTATCCTCTACAGAGAGCGATGAGCAGTTCTTC.

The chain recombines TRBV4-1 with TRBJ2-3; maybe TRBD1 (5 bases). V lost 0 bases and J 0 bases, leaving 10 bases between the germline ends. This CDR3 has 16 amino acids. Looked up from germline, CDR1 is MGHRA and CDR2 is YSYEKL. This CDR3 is CASSQEGRTSTDTQYF. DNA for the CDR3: TGCGCCAGCAGCCAAGAAGGGCGGACAAGCACAGATACGCAGTATTTT.

The CDR3 region is CASSLTRDYTDTQYF. The CDR3 region has the DNA TGTGCCAGCAGCTTAACGCGGGACTACACAGATACGCAGTATTTT. V is TRBV7-3 and J is TRBJ2-3, with TRBD2 matching 7 bases. Germline V gene lookup returns CDR1 SGHTA and CDR2 FQGTGA. V lost 0 bases and J lost 2; bases outside the gene matches: 2. This CDR3 is 15 amino acids long.

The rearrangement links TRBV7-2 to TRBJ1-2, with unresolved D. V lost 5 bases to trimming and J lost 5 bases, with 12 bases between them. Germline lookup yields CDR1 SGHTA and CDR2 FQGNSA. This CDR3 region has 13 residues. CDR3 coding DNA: TGTGCCAGCAGCCCTACAGAAACGTATGGCTACACCTTC. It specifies CASSPTETYGYTF.

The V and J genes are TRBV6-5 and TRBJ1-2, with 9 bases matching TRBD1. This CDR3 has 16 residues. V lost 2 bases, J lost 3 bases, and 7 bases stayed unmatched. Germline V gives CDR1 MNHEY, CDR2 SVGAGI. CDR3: CASSYGGGTGYYGYTF. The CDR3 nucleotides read TGTGCCAGCAGTTACGGTGGGGGGACAGGGTACTATGGCTACACCTTC.

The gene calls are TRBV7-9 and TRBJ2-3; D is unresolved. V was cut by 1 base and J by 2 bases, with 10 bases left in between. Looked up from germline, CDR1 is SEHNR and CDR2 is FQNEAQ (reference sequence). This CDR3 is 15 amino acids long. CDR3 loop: CASSLGALYTDTQYF. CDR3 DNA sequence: TGTGCCAGCAGCTTAGGGGCACTTTACACAGATACGCAGTATTTT.

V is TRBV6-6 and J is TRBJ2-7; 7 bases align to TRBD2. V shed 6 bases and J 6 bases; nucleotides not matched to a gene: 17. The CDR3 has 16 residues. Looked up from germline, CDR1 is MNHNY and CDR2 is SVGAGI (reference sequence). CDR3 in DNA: TGTGCCAGCAGACCTCGACTAGCCGCCGGGCATGGCGAGCAGTACTTC. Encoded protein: CASRPRLAAGHGEQYF.